This T cell receptor beta chain was captured in a study of cytomegalovirus exposure and HLA in healthy donors. Broader study findings: CMV antigen specificity was confirmed in vitro for three CMV-associated chains. Researchers reported in a later analysis that a missense DCLRE1C variant was tied to TCR beta V- and J-gene trimming.

PCR involved 60 Vbeta and 13 Jbeta primers. Method: immunoSEQ multiplex PCR; TCRdb's copy keeps in-frame clones and lacks some. Of approximately 100,000 clones listed, roughly three fifths are singletons. As to this clone: The target antigen is unknown.

The CDR3 consists of 15 residues. Per the germline V gene, CDR1 is MNHNS and CDR2 is SASEGT. V was clipped by 4 bases and J by 4 bases; unmatched bases: 6. The TCR sequence derives from a man in his thirties or forties in good health and CMV-seropositive. The rearrangement uses TRBV6-1 and TRBJ1-3; 8 bases are shared with TRBD1. Sequencing used PBMCs. This chain's CDR3 is CASSGQGAQGNTIYF. Here the CDR3 DNA reads TGTGCCAGCAGTGGGCAGGGGGCGCAGGGAAACACCATATATTTT.